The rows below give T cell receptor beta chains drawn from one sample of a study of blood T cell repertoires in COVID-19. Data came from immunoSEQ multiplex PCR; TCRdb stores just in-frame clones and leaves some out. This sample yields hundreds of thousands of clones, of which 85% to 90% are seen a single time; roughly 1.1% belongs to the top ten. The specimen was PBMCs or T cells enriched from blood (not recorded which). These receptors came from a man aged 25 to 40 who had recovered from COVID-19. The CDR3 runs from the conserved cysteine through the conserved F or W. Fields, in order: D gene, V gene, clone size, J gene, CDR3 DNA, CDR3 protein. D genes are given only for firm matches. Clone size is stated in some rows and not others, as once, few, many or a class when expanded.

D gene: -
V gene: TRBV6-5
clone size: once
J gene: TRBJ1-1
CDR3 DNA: TGTGCCAGCAGTTACTCGAACTCGCTACGCTCTGAAGCTTTCTTT
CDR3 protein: CASSYSNSLRSEAFF

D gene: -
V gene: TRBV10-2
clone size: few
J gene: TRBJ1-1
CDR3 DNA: TGCGCCAGCAGTGCGTCCCCGGACACTGAAGCTTTCTTT
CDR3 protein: CASSASPDTEAFF

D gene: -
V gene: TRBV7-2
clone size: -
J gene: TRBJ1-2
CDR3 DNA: TGTGCCAGCAGCTCAAACCTAATGACCGGGTCTAACTATGGCTACACCTTC
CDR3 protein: CASSSNLMTGSNYGYTF

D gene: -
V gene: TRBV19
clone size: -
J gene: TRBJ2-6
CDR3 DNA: TGTGCCAGTAGTATAGATCACGTAGCTGGGGCCAACGTCCTGACTTTC
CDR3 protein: CASSIDHVAGANVLTF

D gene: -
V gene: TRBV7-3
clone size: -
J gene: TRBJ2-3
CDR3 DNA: TGTGCCAGCAGCTTACTGACAGATACGCAGTATTTT
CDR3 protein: CASSLLTDTQYF

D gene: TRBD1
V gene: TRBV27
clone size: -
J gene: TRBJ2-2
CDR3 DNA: TGTGCCAGCAGTTTACTATCGTCACAGGGGATCGGGGAGCTGTTTTTT
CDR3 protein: CASSLLSSQGIGELFF

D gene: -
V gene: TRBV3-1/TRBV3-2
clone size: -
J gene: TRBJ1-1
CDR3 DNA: TGTGCCAGCAGCCCCGGGGTCCCAGTAGACACTGAAGCTTTCTTT
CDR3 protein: CASSPGVPVDTEAFF

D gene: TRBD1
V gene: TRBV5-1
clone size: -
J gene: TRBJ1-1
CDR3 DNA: TGCGCCAGCAGCCCGGGGACAGGGGATGAAGCTTTCTTT
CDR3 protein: CASSPGTGDEAFF

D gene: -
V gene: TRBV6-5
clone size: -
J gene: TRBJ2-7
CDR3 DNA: TGTGCCAGCAGGTCCACCCGGAGTGGGAGCGAGCAGTACTTC
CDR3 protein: CASRSTRSGSEQYF

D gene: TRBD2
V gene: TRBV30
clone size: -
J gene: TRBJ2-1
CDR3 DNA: TGTGCCTGGAGTGGGGCTAGCGGCAATGAGCAGTTCTTC
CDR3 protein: CAWSGASGNEQFF

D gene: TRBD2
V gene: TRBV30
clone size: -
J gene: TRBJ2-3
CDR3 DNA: TGTGCCTGGAGTATGCGGGAGGGCACAGATACGCAGTATTTT
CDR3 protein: CAWSMREGTDTQYF

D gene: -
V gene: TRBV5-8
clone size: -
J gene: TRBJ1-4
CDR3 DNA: TGTGCCAGCAGCTTAGGGGTGTCTGGAGAAAAACTGTTTTTT
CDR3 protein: CASSLGVSGEKLFF

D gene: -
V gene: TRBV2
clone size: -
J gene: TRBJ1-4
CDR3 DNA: TGTGCCAGCAGTTCTAGGGAAAAACTGTTTTTT
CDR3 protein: CASSSREKLFF

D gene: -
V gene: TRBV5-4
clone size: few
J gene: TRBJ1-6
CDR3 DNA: TGTGCCAGCAGCTTTACGCAGGGGCGAAGGGATTCACCCCTCCACTTT
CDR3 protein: CASSFTQGRRDSPLHF

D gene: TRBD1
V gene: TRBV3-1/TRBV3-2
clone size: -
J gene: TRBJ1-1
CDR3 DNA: TGTGCCAGCAGCCAAACAGGGGTCCGGACTGAAGCTTTCTTT
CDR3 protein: CASSQTGVRTEAFF

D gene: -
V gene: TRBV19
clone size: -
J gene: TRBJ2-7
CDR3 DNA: TGTGCCAGTATGAGCGGAGCCCCCTACGAGCAGTACTTC
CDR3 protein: CASMSGAPYEQYF

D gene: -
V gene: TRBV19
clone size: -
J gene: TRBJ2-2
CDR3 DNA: TGTGCCAGTAGTATATACGAGGGCACCGGGGAGCTGTTTTTT
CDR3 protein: CASSIYEGTGELFF

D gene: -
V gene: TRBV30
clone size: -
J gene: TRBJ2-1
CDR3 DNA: TGTGCCTGTGCCGGTCCCTCCCCCAATGAGCAGTTCTTC
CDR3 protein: CACAGPSPNEQFF

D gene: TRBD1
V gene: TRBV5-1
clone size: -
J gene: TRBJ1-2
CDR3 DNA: TGCGCCAGCAGCTTGGAGGGACAGGGGAATGGCTACACCTTC
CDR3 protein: CASSLEGQGNGYTF

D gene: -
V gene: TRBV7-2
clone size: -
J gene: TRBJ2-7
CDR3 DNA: TGTGCCAGTACAACAGCGGCCAACTCCTACGAGCAGTACTTC
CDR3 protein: CASTTAANSYEQYF

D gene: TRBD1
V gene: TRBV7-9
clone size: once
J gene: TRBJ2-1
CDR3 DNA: TGTGCCAGCAGCGCCCGACAGGGGGACCACAATGAGCAGTTCTTC
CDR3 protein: CASSARQGDHNEQFF

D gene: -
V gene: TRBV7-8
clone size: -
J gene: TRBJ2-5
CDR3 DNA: TGTGCCAGCAGCTTAGGGGGACTTCAAGAGACCCAGTACTTC
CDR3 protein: CASSLGGLQETQYF

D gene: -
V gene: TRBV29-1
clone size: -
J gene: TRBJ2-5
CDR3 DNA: TGCAGCGTCTGCCACTCCGGAGAGACCCAGTACTTC
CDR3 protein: CSVCHSGETQYF

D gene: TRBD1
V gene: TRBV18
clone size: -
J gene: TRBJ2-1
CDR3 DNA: TGTGCCAGCTCACCTCCCGACGGACAGGGGGCGATCGAGCAGTTCTTC
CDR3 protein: CASSPPDGQGAIEQFF

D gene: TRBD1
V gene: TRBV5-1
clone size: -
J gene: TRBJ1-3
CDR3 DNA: TGCGCCAGCAGCTTGGCGGGACAGGGAACTGGAAACACCATATATTTT
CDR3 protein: CASSLAGQGTGNTIYF

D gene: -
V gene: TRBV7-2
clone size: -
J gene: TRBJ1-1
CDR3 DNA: TGTGCCAGCAGCTTAGGGCGACACATGAACACTGAAGCTTTCTTT
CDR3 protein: CASSLGRHMNTEAFF

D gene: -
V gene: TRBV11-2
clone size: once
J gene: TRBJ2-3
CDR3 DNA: TGTGCCAGCAGCTCCGGAGTCGGGGGGCGCACAGATACGCAGTATTTT
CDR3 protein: CASSSGVGGRTDTQYF

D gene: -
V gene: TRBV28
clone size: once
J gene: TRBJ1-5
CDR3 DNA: TGTGCCAGCAGTGTTGCCCCCAGGGTTACTTTTAATCAGCCCCAGCATTTT
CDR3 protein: CASSVAPRVTFNQPQHF

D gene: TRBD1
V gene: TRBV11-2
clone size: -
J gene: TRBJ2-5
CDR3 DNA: TGTGCCAGCAGCATCCGGGACAGGGGTTCAGAGACCCAGTACTTC
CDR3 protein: CASSIRDRGSETQYF

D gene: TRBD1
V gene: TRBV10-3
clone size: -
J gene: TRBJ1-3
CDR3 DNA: TGTGCCACACGACAGGGAGGAAACACCATATATTTT
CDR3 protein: CATRQGGNTIYF

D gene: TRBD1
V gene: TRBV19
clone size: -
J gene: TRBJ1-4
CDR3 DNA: TGTGCCAGTAGTAATTCCGGGACAGGTTTGGAAAAACTGTTTTTT
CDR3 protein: CASSNSGTGLEKLFF

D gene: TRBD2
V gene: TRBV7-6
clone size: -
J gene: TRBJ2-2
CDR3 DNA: TGTGCCAGCAGCTTAGGGGGAGGGGACACCGGGGAGCTGTTTTTT
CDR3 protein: CASSLGGGDTGELFF

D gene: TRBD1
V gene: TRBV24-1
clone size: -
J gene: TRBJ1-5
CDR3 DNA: TGTGCCTCGGGACAGGGGGATCAGCCCCAGCATTTT
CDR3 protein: CASGQGDQPQHF

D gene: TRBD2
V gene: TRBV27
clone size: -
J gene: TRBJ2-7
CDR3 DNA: TGTGCCAGCAGTTTATCCCCCAGTGTAGCGGGGGAATACGAGCAGTACTTC
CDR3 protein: CASSLSPSVAGEYEQYF

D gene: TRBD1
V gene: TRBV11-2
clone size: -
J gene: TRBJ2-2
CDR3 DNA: TGTGCCAGCTGTGTGGACAGGGGACCCGGGGAGCTGTTTTTT
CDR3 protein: CASCVDRGPGELFF

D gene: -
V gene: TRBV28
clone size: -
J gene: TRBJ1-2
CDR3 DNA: TGTGCCAGCAGTTTACAGGTCTCGGACTATGGCTACACCTTC
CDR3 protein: CASSLQVSDYGYTF

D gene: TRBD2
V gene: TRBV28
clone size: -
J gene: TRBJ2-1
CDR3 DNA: TGTGCCAGCAGTTTAAGACTAGCGGGAGTCGGGAATGAGCAGTTCTTC
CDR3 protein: CASSLRLAGVGNEQFF

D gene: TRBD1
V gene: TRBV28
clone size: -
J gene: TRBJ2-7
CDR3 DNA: TGTGCCAGCAGCCCTTCGGGACAGGGATCCTACGAGCAGTACTTC
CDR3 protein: CASSPSGQGSYEQYF

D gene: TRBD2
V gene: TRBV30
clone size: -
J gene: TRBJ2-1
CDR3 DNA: TGTGCCTGGCAGATTGGTAGCGGGAGTAACAATGAGCAGTTCTTC
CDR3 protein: CAWQIGSGSNNEQFF

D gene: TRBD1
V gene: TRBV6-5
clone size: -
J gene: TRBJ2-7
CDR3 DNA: TGTGCCAGCAGTTACGCCGGGACAGGGTACGAGCAGTACTTC
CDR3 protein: CASSYAGTGYEQYF

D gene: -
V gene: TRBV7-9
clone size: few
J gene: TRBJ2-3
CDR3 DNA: TGTGCCAGCAGCACCGGAGGTCCTCTCCCGGATACGCAGTATTTT
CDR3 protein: CASSTGGPLPDTQYF